This T cell receptor beta chain was identified in a study of shared clonotypes between healthy human individuals (dated by TCRdb to the early 2020s). About the investigation overall: A few men and a couple of women, aged 18 to 49 years, made up the cohort. For each donor, CD4 naive and CD4 memory were each run on three plates, CD8 naive on two plates, and CD8 memory on one plate. Blood TCR repertoires of roughly five healthy adults were deeply sequenced to estimate repertoire size and the extent of clonotype sharing between individuals. Libraries were prepared and TCR repertoires were sequenced by different laboratories using diverse techniques, in order to increase sequencing depth and limit assay-specific biases. Per donor, leukapheresis produced somewhere between about 0.94 and 8.9 billion PBMCs. What the work shows at the level of the full study, not this receptor alone: Roughly 5% of naive CD4, around 4% of naive CD8, roughly 2.5% of memory CD4, and 0.35% to 0.4% of memory CD8 clonotypes were shared across a handful of donors. Because the study included only a small number of donors, the genetic and exposure-history diversity represented was limited. Pairwise subsampling led to the expectation that sequencing depth would affect the degree of clonotype sharing among donors. Even with the large sequencing depth, rarefaction of the sorted-subset datasets indicated that sequencing was incomplete. Compared with non-shared clonotypes, clonotypes shared by all four sorted-subset donors had higher generation probabilities. Naive subsets generally had larger estimated clonotype richness than memory subsets. Only blood was sampled, and tissue TCR repertoires likely differ from those in blood.

Donors were healthy HIV-negative adults with no recently reported acute infections or vaccinations. Only Caucasian adults living in Nashville, Tennessee, USA were represented among the donors. CD4+ T cells were enriched through magnetic negative selection, after which naive cells were positively selected on CD45RA and the remaining negative fraction served as the memory subset. Blood was collected by leukapheresis, and PBMCs were isolated by Ficoll-Histopaque density gradient centrifugation and then cryopreserved in liquid nitrogen vapor phase. Analytical flow cytometry was used to check the purity and quantity of every magnetically sorted T cell population. Genomic DNA was isolated from every sorted fraction and measured by UV absorbance on a Nanodrop 2000c. In the case of this clone: Its antigen has not been determined. Base-call qualities are not available, and no considerably larger clone is one nucleotide away.

Using the deep immunoSEQ assay, TCR CDR3 regions were amplified from genomic DNA by multiplex PCR. Genomic DNA extracted from each cell subset was distributed evenly over all wells of several immunoSEQ 96-well plates, and each plate served as one replicate. For sorted subsets, around 200 ng genomic DNA, equal to 25,000 to 35,000 T cell genomes, was loaded into each replicate PCR. Purified libraries were measured with a Qubit 3.0 fluorometer, size-checked on a Bioanalyzer 2100, and measured again with the KAPA Library Quantification kit. A separate single-read 150-cycle Illumina NextSeq 550 flow cell was used to sequence each immunoSEQ 96-well plate. The authors' analysis ran thus. Because the immunoSEQ output held only junctional sequences and lacked quality scores, the filtering could not match the filtering applied to full-length reads. To assign V/J genes and CDR3, sequences were annotated using PyIR, a Python wrapper for IgBLAST v1.9, with IMGT germline references. Reads were removed for weak V/J assignments (E-value above 1e-6), missing CDR3, stop codons, out-of-frame junctions, or ambiguous translated residues. V3J clonotypes were defined as sequences sharing the same inferred V gene, J gene, and CDR3 amino acid sequence. The percentage overlap between two repertoires was calculated by dividing the number of shared unique clonotypes by the size of the smaller repertoire. Richness of each repertoire was evaluated using RTK rarefaction, the Chao1 estimator, and Recon v2.1 estimates of unobserved clonotypes. Generation probabilities for all TCRbeta clonotypes obtained by the gDNA method from a handful of donors were computed using OLGA. TCRdb took this table from immuneACCESS and kept in-frame rearrangements with V and J called. Such tables lack part of the clones; where checked against another copy, unresolved V genes explain under half of the gap, and the rest is unexplained. The V and J calls and clone size are taken from that table; D and trimming were inferred from the DNA. Present in this sample are almost 750,000 clones, over 60% of which were seen just once. The top ten hold less than 2% of the sample.

The CDR3 sequence holds 17 residues, the cysteine and phenylalanine included. The kept DNA is CDR3 alone, 51 bases in frame from the first base. The germline V gene encodes CDR1 SGHTA and CDR2 FQGNSA. V has 5 bases trimmed and J has 9 bases trimmed; junction bases matching no gene number 16. The sequence links TRBV7-2 to TRBJ2-1; 10 junctional bases match TRBD2. Material: memory CD4+ T cells sorted from blood. Sample cell subset or site, as interpreted from the label and publication: CD45RA-negative fraction. The sequence was obtained from a woman in her twenties or thirties in good health. CDR3 sequence: CASSQRVTSGSGSEQFF. The nucleotides read TGTGCCAGCAGCCAGAGGGTGACTAGCGGGTCGGGGAGTGAGCAGTTCTTC.